Below are 16 T cell receptor beta chains sequenced from a single sample in a study of T cell repertoires in cytomegalovirus infection. TCRdb re-derived calls from the reads in MiXCR, one entry per CDR3 protein. In the table there are 650,000 to 850,000 distinct CDR3 sequences, roughly 28% of which are singletons. Antigens of these TCRs are unknown. The source material was cultured CD8+ T cells from PBMCs, sampled from culture after CMV antigen stimulation. These receptors all come from a human donor in good health (CMV status not recorded). Some clones in this sample may be carry-over from other donors' samples.

This rearrangement joins TRBV7-2 to TRBJ2-2; no definite D call. The ends were cut back, 4 bases at V and 3 bases at J, with 12 bases in the middle. CDR1 is SGHTA and CDR2 is FQGNSA in the germline V gene. The CDR3 totals 15 residues. The CDR3 bases are TGTGCCAGCAGCTCCTTCTTCCTGGACACCGGGGAGCTGTTTTTT. This gives the protein CASSSFFLDTGELFF.

The chain recombines TRBV18 with TRBJ1-6, with 9 bases aligning to TRBD1. V trimming: 3 bases; J trimming: 14 bases; junction bases outside the gene matches: 5. The germline gives CDR1 KGHSH, CDR2 LQKENI. CDR3 length equals 13 residues. CDR3 residues: CASSPRTGESLHF. In nucleotides, the CDR3 is TGTGCCAGCTCACCTCGGACAGGGGAATCCCTCCACTTT.

This clonotype was observed a handful of times. The J gene is TRBJ2-1, the V gene TRBV7-6, with 11 nucleotides matching TRBD2. V was pared by 5 bases and J by 4 bases, with 7 bases of the junction left unmatched. Germline lookup yields CDR1 SGHVS and CDR2 FNYEAQ. The CDR3 totals 16 residues. Here the CDR3 reads CASSKGLAGGYNEQFF. For the CDR3, the DNA is TGTGCCAGCAGCAAGGGGCTAGCGGGGGGTTACAATGAGCAGTTCTTC. The variable domain in full, with the rest retrieved from reference TRBV7-6 and TRBJ2-1, is GAGVSQSPRYKVTKRGQDVALRCDPISGHVSLYWYRQALGQGPEFLTYFNYEAQQDKSGLPNDRFSAERPEGSISTLTIQRTEQRDSAMYRCASSKGLAGGYNEQFFGPGTRLTVL.

About this clonotype: At one end, the junction sequence differs from germline, possibly due to a read error. The rearrangement uses TRBV5-4 and TRBJ2-1, with 11 bases fitting TRBD2. The CDR3 runs 15 residues. CDR1 and CDR2 (germline): SGHNT, YYREEE (reference sequence). The CDR3: CASSPSGLAGNGQFF. The CDR3 bases are TGTGCCAGCAGCCCGAGTGGACTAGCGGGCAATGGGCAGTTCTTC.

There are a few counts of this clonotype. The CDR3 sequence is CASSEWDSFSPLHF. The CDR3 nucleotides read TGTGCCAGCAGTGAATGGGACAGCTTTTCACCCCTCCACTTT. V and J are TRBV6-1 and TRBJ1-6; 7 bases agree with TRBD1. The V segment lost 2 bases and the J segment 9 bases; nucleotides outside the gene matches: 4. The germline CDR1 and CDR2 sequences are MNHNS and SASEGT. The CDR3 totals 14 residues.

This chain links TRBV7-9 with TRBJ2-3, with a possible D match to TRBD1 (6 bases). Trimming took off 5 bases at V and 0 bases at J, with 15 bases between the two ends. CDR1 and CDR2 from the germline V gene are SEHNR and FQNEAQ (reference sequence). This CDR3 is 16 amino acids long. The CDR3 coding sequence is TGTGCCAGCAGCCTCTCAGGGACAACTAGCACAGATACGCAGTATTTT. Translation gives CASSLSGTTSTDTQYF.

The chain joins TRBV4-2 to TRBJ2-2; D might be TRBD1 or TRBD2, each matching 5 bases. Trimming took off 3 bases at V and 2 bases at J, with 10 bases between the two ends. The length of the CDR3 is 15 residues. CDR1 and CDR2 (germline): LGHNA, YNFKEQ. CDR3 loop: CASSHLGANTGELFF. The DNA for the CDR3 is TGTGCCAGCAGCCATCTCGGGGCCAACACCGGGGAGCTGTTTTTT.

CDR3 region: CASSVPVAGGTEPVDTQYF. The DNA of the CDR3 is TGTGCCAGCAGCGTACCTGTAGCGGGGGGGACAGAGCCCGTGGATACGCAGTATTTT. V gene TRBV9 combines with J gene TRBJ2-3; TRBD2 aligns across 11 bases. The CDR3 covers 19 residues. Germline V gene sequence: CDR1 SGDLS, CDR2 YYNGEE. The J segment lost 6 bases and the V segment lost 1 base, leaving 16 bases of the junction unmatched.

This chain connects TRBV2 to TRBJ2-1; D possibly corresponds to TRBD2 (6 bases). The V and J ends lost 3 bases and 1 base respectively, with 10 bases between them. The CDR3 is 15 amino acids. Germline V gene lookup returns CDR1 SNHLY and CDR2 FYNNEI. CDR3 protein: CASSEVGGSYNEQFF. The CDR3 coding sequence is TGTGCCAGCAGTGAGGTGGGGGGTTCCTACAATGAGCAGTTCTTC.

V gene TRBV14 combines with J gene TRBJ1-6; D is unresolved. This CDR3 spans 16 amino acids. Trimming took off 4 bases at V and 0 bases at J, with 10 bases between the two ends. The germline gives CDR1 SGHDN, CDR2 FVKESK. CDR3 amino acids: CASSRSESSYNSPLHF. CDR3 nucleotide sequence: TGTGCCAGCAGCCGGTCGGAAAGCTCCTATAATTCACCCCTCCACTTT.

The J gene is TRBJ2-6, the V gene TRBV6-1, with 7 bases identical to TRBD1. Losses at the gene ends were 7 bases for V and 10 bases for J; bases not matched to a gene: 7. The length of the CDR3 is 13 residues. Germline CDR1 and CDR2: MNHNS and SASEGT. Here the CDR3 DNA reads TGTGCCAGCACCAAGACAGGGAGAAACGTCCTGACTTTC. This translates into CASTKTGRNVLTF.

V gene TRBV4-2 combines with J gene TRBJ2-4; 8 nucleotides agree with TRBD1. The CDR3 runs 19 residues. CDR1 is LGHNA and CDR2 is YNFKEQ in the germline V gene. V was clipped by 2 bases and J by 0 bases; unmatched bases: 12. The CDR3 sequence is CASSQPEKGQGRAKNIQYF. The CDR3 nucleotides are TGTGCCAGCAGCCAACCGGAAAAAGGACAGGGCCGAGCCAAAAACATTCAGTACTTC.

With regard to this clonotype: Mismatch with germline at one junction end may stem from a read error. This chain uses TRBV5-3 with TRBJ2-7; D is possibly TRBD1 (6 bases). Being an ORF, TRBV5-3 has a function that is uncertain. This CDR3 has 15 amino acids. The CDR3 here is CASSLVGADPYEQYF. As DNA, the CDR3 is TGTGCCAGCAGCTTGGTGGGGGCAGATCCCTACGAGCAGTACTTC.

This clonotype has only a few counts. The chain employs TRBV29-1 and TRBJ2-1; D is perhaps TRBD2 (6 bases). Germline V gives CDR1 SQVTM, CDR2 ANQGSEA. Trimming removed 7 bases from V and 4 bases from J, with 8 bases in between. CDR3 size: 11 residues. CDR3 DNA sequence: TGCAGCGGGGACTGGTACAATGAGCAGTTCTTC. This translates into CSGDWYNEQFF.

This clonotype was found a few times. The chain carries TRBV9 and TRBJ2-3; tentative D call: TRBD1 (6 bases). Germline V gene sequence: CDR1 SGDLS, CDR2 YYNGEE. This CDR3 comprises 18 residues. Trimming stripped 3 bases from V and 7 bases from J, with 27 bases between. For the CDR3, the DNA is TGTGCCAGCAGCGCCCCCAGAACCGGGACACCCGGTCGGAATACGCAGTATTTT. It codes for CASSAPRTGTPGRNTQYF.

V gene TRBV4-1 combines with J gene TRBJ2-6; tentative D call: TRBD1 (6 bases). CDR3 length: 16 amino acids. V dropped 4 bases and J dropped 0 bases, with 10 bases sitting between them. The germline gives CDR1 MGHRA, CDR2 YSYEKL. CDR3 in amino acids: CASSLRGNSGANVLTF. The CDR3 coding sequence is TGCGCCAGCAGCCTCAGGGGAAACTCTGGGGCCAACGTCCTGACTTTC.